This T cell receptor (beta chain) originates from a study of response to subunit inactivated influenza vaccine. Findings and caveats of the study: The authors proposed limited new T cell recruitment per seasonal influenza vaccination.

Between the trimmed V and J ends, which lost 6 bases and 5 bases, there was a span of 12 bases. CDR3 length equals 13 residues. In TCRdb, the RT-PCR reads were re-called with MiXCR into one record per CDR3 protein. The table has 590,000 or so distinct CDR3 sequences, less than 15% seen once. This clonotype was observed a few times. The antigen remains undetermined. The rearrangement uses TRBV12-3 or TRBV12-4 and TRBJ2-3; maybe TRBD1 (6 bases). This material consisted of PBMCs from blood, taken 14 days before vaccination. The clonotype originates from a man aged 45-65 years who received an inactivated influenza vaccine. CDR3: CASSSGVGDTQYF. The CDR3 DNA sequence: TGTGCCAGCAGCTCAGGGGTGGGAGATACGCAGTATTTT.